This T cell receptor (beta chain) came from a study of shared clonotypes between healthy human individuals. About the study: CD4 naive and CD4 memory each took three plates per donor, while CD8 naive took two and CD8 memory one.

General study findings and limits: Rarefaction curves obtained for sorted subsets showed sequencing incomplete despite large depth. Limitation of the genetic and exposure-history diversity represented came from the few donors.

TCRdb's copy holds only in-frame clones and misses some; the assay was immunoSEQ multiplex PCR. The data contain some 1 million clones, approximately 68% of them singletons. CDR3 length: 13 amino acids. The V end lost 7 bases, the J end lost 0 bases, and 8 bases lay between the germline ends. From germline, CDR1 is SGHRS and CDR2 YFSETQ. On this clone itself: Its cognate antigen is unknown.

This clonotype was obtained from a man aged 18 to 29 in good health. Sequenced sample: memory CD4+ T cells sorted from blood. Subset of the sample: CD45RA-negative fraction. The chain has TRBV5-1 and TRBJ1-3; no firm D call. CDR3 residues: CASAESSGNTIYF. The CDR3 region has the DNA TGCGCCAGCGCAGAGAGCTCTGGAAACACCATATATTTT.